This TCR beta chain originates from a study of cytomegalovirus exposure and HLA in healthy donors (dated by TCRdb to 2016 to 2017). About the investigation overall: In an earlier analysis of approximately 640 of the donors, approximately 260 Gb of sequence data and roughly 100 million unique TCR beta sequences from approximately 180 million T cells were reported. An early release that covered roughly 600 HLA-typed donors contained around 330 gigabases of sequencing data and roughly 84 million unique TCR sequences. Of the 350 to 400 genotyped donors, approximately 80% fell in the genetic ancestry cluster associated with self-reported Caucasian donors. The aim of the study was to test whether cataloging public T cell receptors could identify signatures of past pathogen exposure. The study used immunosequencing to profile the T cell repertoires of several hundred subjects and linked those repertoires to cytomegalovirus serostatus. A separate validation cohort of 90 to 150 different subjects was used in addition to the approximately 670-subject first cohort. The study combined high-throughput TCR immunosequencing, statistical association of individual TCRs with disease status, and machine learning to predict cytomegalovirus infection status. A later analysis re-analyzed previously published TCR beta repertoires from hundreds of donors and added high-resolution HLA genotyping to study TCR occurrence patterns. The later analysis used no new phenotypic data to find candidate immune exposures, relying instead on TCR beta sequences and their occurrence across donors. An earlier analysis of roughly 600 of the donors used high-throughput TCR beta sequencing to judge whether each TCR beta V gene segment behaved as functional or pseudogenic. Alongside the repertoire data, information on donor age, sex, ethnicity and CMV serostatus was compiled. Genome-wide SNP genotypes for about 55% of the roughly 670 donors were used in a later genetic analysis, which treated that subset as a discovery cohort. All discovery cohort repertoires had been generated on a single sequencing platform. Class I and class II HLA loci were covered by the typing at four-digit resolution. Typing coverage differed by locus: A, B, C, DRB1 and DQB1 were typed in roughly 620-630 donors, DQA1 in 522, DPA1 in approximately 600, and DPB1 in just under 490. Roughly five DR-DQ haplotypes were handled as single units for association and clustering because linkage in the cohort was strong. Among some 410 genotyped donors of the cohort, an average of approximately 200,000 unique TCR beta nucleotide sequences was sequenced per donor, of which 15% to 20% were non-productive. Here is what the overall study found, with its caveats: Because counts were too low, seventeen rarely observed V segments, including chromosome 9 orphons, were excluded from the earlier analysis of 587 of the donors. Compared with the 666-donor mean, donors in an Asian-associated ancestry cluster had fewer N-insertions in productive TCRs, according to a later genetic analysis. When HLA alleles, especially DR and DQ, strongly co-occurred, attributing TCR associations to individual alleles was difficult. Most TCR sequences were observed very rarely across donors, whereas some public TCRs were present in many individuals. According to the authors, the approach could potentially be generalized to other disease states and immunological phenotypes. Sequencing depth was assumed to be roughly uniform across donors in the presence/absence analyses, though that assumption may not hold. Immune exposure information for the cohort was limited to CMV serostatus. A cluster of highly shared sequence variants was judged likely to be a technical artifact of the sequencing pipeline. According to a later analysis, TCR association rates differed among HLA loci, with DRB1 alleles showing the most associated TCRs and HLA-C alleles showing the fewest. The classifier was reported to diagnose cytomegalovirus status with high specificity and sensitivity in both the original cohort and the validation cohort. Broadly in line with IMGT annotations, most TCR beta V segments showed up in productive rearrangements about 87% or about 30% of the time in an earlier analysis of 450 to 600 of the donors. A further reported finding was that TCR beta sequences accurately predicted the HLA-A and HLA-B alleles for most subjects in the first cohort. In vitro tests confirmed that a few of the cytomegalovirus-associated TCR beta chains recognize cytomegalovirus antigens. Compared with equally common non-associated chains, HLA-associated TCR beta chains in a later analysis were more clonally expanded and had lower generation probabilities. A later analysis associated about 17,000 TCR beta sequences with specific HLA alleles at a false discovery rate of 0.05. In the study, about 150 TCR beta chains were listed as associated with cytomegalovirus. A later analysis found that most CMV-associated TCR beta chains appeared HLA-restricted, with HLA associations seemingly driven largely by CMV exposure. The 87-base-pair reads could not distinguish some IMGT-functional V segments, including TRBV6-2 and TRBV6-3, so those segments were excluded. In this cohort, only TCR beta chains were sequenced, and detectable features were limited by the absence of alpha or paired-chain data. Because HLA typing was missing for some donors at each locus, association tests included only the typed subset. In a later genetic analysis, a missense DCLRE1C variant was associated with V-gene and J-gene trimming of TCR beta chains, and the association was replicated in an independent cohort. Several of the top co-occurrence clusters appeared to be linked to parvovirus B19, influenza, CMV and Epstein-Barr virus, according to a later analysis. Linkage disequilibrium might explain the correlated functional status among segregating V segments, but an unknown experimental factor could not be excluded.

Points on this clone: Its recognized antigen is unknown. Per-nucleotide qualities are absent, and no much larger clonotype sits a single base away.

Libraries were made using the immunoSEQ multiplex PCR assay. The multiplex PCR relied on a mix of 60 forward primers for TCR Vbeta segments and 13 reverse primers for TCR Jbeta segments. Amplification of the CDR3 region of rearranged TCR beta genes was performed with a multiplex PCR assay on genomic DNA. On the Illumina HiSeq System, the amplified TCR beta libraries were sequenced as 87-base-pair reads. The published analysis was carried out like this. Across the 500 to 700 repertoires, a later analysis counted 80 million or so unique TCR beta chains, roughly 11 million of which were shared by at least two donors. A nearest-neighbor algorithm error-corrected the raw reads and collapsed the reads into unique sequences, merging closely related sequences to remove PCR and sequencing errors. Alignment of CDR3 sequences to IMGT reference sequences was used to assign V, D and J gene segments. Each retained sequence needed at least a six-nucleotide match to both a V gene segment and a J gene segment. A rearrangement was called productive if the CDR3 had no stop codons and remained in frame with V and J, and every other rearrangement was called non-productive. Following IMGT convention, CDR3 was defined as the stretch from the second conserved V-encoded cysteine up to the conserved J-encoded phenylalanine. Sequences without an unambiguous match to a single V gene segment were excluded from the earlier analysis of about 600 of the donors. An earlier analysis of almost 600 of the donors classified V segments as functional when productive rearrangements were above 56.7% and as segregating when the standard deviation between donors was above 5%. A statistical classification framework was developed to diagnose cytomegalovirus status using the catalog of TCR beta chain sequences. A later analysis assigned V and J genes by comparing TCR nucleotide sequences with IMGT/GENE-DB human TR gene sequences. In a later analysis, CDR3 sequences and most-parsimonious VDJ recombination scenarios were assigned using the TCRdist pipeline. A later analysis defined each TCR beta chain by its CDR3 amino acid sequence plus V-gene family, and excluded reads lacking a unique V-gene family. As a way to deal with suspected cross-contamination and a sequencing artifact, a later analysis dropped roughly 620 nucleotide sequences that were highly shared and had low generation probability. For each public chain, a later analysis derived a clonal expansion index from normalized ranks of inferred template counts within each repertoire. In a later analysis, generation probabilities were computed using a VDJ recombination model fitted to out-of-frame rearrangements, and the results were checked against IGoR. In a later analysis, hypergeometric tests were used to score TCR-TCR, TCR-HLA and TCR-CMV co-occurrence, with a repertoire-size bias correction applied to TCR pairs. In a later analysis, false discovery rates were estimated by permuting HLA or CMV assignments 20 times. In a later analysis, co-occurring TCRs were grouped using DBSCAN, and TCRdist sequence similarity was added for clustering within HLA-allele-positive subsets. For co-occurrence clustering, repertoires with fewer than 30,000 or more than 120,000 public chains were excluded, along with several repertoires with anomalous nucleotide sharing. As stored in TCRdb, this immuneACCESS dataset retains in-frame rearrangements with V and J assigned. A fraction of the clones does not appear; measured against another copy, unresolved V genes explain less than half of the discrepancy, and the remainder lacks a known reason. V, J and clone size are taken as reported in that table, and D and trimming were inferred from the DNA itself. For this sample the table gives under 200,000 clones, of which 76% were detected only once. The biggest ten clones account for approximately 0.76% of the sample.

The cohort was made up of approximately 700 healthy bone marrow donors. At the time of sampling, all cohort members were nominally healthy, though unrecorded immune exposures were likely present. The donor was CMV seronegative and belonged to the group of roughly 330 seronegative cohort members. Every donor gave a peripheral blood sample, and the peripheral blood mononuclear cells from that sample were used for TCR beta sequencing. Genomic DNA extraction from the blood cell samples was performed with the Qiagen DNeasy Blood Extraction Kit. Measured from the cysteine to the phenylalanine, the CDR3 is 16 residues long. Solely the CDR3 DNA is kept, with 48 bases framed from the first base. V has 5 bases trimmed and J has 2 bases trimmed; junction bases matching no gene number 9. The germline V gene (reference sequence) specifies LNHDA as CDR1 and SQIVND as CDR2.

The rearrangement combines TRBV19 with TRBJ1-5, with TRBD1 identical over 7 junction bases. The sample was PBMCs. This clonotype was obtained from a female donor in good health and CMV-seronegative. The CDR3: CASSPQGQGGNQPQHF. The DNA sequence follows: TGTGCCAGTAGTCCACAGGGGCAAGGGGGCAATCAGCCCCAGCATTTT.